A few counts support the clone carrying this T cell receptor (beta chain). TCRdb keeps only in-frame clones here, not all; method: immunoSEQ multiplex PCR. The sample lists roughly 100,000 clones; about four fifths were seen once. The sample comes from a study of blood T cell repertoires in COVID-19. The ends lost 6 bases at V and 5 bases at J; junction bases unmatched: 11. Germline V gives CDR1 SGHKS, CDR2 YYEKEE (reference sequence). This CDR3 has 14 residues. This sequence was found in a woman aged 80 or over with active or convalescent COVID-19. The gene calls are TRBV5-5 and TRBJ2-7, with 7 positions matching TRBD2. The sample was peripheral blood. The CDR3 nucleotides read TGTGCCAGCACCCAGTGGGGCGGGAGAGACGAGCAGTACTTC. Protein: CASTQWGGRDEQYF.